Described below is a single T cell receptor beta chain sequence and its context. The source of the sample is a study of control samples from healthy donors and cancer patients. J gave up 10 bases and V 1 base, and 6 bases lay outside the gene matches. The CDR3 length is 14 residues. Germline V gene lookup returns CDR1 SGHDT and CDR2 YYEEEE. Sequencing was performed with immunoSEQ multiplex PCR; in TCRdb, only in-frame clones are kept and a portion is missing. Altogether about 100,000 clones are present, roughly 87% being singletons, with the ten largest covering 15% to 20%. The genes are TRBV5-6 and TRBJ1-4; 8 positions match TRBD1. Material for sequencing was blood. The TCR originated in a woman between 50 and 59 years old in good health. As DNA, the CDR3 is TGTGCCAGCAGCTTGCAGGGGGCGCGAGGAAAACTGTTTTTT. This gives the protein CASSLQGARGKLFF. The variable domain in full, completed from reference TRBV5-6 and TRBJ1-4, reads DAGVTQSPTHLIKTRGQQVTLRCSPKSGHDTVSWYQQALGQGPQFIFQYYEEEERQRGNFPDRFSGHQFPNYSSELNVNALLLGDSALYLCASSLQGARGKLFFGSGTQLSVL.